These T cell receptor beta chains were read from a single sample in a study of vaccination effects on CD4 cells after COVID-19. These TCRs' antigens remain unknown. Using immunoSEQ multiplex PCR, the repertoire was profiled, and TCRdb retains in-frame clones only, with some absent. The profile covers about 37,000 clones, with around two thirds appearing a single time and 33% taken by the ten largest. Sample: CD4+ T cells from PBMCs cultured with a peptide pool, taken before COVID-19 vaccination. The receptor source for this set is a human donor who had a prior SARS-CoV-2 infection. Both conserved end residues are part of each CDR3. A D gene is named only where the DNA matches it firmly. Clone size is stated in some rows and not others, as once, few, many or a class when expanded.

TGTGCCAGCAGTGAAAGGGGGCGGGGATATGGCTACACCTTC	CASSERGRGYGYTF	TRBV2	TRBJ1-2	TRBD1	NA
TGTGCCAGCAGCTACATCAAACTAGCCGATGGGGAGACCCAGTACTTC	CASSYIKLADGETQYF	TRBV11-2	TRBJ2-5	NA	NA
TGTGCCAGCAGGCGGGACAGGGGACTAGCGGGACTAGAGCAGTTCTTC	CASRRDRGLAGLEQFF	TRBV5-6	TRBJ2-1	TRBD2	NA
TGCGCCAGCAGCCCGGGCCTCCCGGGCGAGACCCAGTACTTC	CASSPGLPGETQYF	TRBV5-1	TRBJ2-5	NA	few
TGTGCCAGCAGTAGGACAGGGCCCACTACACCCCTCCACTTT	CASSRTGPTTPLHF	TRBV7-2	TRBJ1-6	TRBD1	NA
TGTGCCAGCAGCCAATCCGGGACAGAGACCTACAATGAGCAGTTCTTC	CASSQSGTETYNEQFF	TRBV4-2	TRBJ2-1	TRBD1	NA
TGCAGCGGAGATAGCGGAGGGGTAGATACGCAGTATTTT	CSGDSGGVDTQYF	TRBV29-1	TRBJ2-3	NA	few
TGTGCCAGCAGCCTAGATCCCATTGACACTGAAGCTTTCTTT	CASSLDPIDTEAFF	TRBV7-2	TRBJ1-1	NA	few
TGTGCCAGTAGTATAGGAGTACAGGGGGGGAACACCGGGGAGCTGTTTTTT	CASSIGVQGGNTGELFF	TRBV19	TRBJ2-2	TRBD1	NA
TGCGCCAGCATGTTGGGGTTTTCGGTGAACACTGAAGCTTTCTTT	CASMLGFSVNTEAFF	TRBV5-1	TRBJ1-1	NA	NA
TGCGCCAGCAGTTCGACTAGTTTCGGCACAGATACGCAGTATTTT	CASSSTSFGTDTQYF	TRBV5-1	TRBJ2-3	NA	NA
TGCGCCAGCAGCTCGAAAGGGGTGGAAAACACTGAAGCTTTCTTT	CASSSKGVENTEAFF	TRBV5-1	TRBJ1-1	NA	NA
TGTGCCAGTTCACAGGGGGCCTGGAATAATGAAAAACTGTTTTTT	CASSQGAWNNEKLFF	TRBV19	TRBJ1-4	TRBD1	NA
TGTGCCAGCAGTACAGGGGAACGCTATGGCTACACCTTC	CASSTGERYGYTF	TRBV12-3/TRBV12-4	TRBJ1-2	TRBD1	NA
TGTGCCATCAGTGCGTACAATGAGCAGTTCTTC	CAISAYNEQFF	TRBV10-3	TRBJ2-1	NA	NA
TGTGCCACCAGCAGAGAACGTCGGGGCACCTACAATGAGCAGTTCTTC	CATSRERRGTYNEQFF	TRBV15	TRBJ2-1	NA	NA
TGCGCCAGCAGCCAAGTCCTGACCTCAGTCTGGGATGAAAAACTGTTTTTT	CASSQVLTSVWDEKLFF	TRBV4-3	TRBJ1-4	NA	NA
TGCGCCAGCAGTTACTGGGGGGACAGGGCCAATGAAAAACTGTTTTTT	CASSYWGDRANEKLFF	TRBV5-1	TRBJ1-4	TRBD1	NA
TGTGCCAGCAGTGAAAGGACTCGGGACACAGACTATGGCTACACCTTC	CASSERTRDTDYGYTF	TRBV6-1	TRBJ1-2	NA	NA
TGCGCCAGCAGCCCCCGGGCGGGGGGCTCCTACAATGAGCAGTTCTTC	CASSPRAGGSYNEQFF	TRBV5-1	TRBJ2-1	TRBD2	NA
TGTGCCAGCAGAGGAGTAAACGGATTCTTAAATCAGCCCCCGCATTTT	CASRGVNGFLNQPPHF	TRBV2	TRBJ1-5	NA	NA
TGTGCCAGCACCCCGGACGGACTAAATGAAAAACTGTTTTTT	CASTPDGLNEKLFF	TRBV7-8	TRBJ1-4	NA	NA
TGTGCCAGCAGCGACGAGCGGGGCACAGATACGCAGTATTTT	CASSDERGTDTQYF	TRBV2	TRBJ2-3	NA	NA
TGTGCCAGCTCACCCACCGGGACTAGCGGAGGGAGCACAGATACGCAGTATTTT	CASSPTGTSGGSTDTQYF	TRBV18	TRBJ2-3	TRBD2	NA
TGCGCCAGCAGCTTGGGTCAGGGTTGGTATGGCTACACCTTC	CASSLGQGWYGYTF	TRBV5-1	TRBJ1-2	NA	NA
TGCGCCAGCAGCTTCCCACCCTATAGCGTAAGCTCCTACAATGAGCAGTTCTTC	CASSFPPYSVSSYNEQFF	TRBV5-1	TRBJ2-1	NA	NA
TGTGCCAGCAAGCCCGGGACAGAGTACTACGAGCAGTACTTC	CASKPGTEYYEQYF	TRBV2	TRBJ2-7	TRBD1	NA
TGTGCCAGCAGCCAAGTGTCGAGCACAGATACGCAGTATTTT	CASSQVSSTDTQYF	TRBV3-1/TRBV3-2	TRBJ2-3	NA	NA
TGTGCCAGCTCACCACCGGGAGTGGGCCACCTGGAAGCTTTCTTT	CASSPPGVGHLEAFF	TRBV18	TRBJ1-1	NA	NA
TGTGCCAGCAGCTTGGGGAACAAAGGATACACCATATATTTT	CASSLGNKGYTIYF	TRBV5-6	TRBJ1-3	NA	NA
TGTGCCAGTAGTGAGCCAGGGATGAACACTGAAGCTTTCTTT	CASSEPGMNTEAFF	TRBV19	TRBJ1-1	NA	few
TGTGCCAGCAGCTCCACAGGGGTCGACAGGGGGCCAGATACGCAGTATTTT	CASSSTGVDRGPDTQYF	TRBV7-3	TRBJ2-3	TRBD1	NA
TGTGCCAGTAGTATTATGTTCGCCTTTGGCTACACCTTC	CASSIMFAFGYTF	TRBV19	TRBJ1-2	NA	once
TGTGCCAGCAGCCACCCGACAGGGACGAACACTGAAGCTTTCTTT	CASSHPTGTNTEAFF	TRBV4-2	TRBJ1-1	TRBD1	NA
TGTGCCAGCAGCTTAGGTATATGGTGGGGCAGCCACACCGGGGAGCTGTTTTTT	CASSLGIWWGSHTGELFF	TRBV11-3	TRBJ2-2	NA	once
TGTGCCAGCAGCTTGGGGAATACGCAGTATTTT	CASSLGNTQYF	TRBV7-3	TRBJ2-3	NA	NA
TGTGCCAGTAGTATAAAGGTTTCGGGCCCCCAGCATTTT	CASSIKVSGPQHF	TRBV19	TRBJ1-5	NA	NA
TGCGCCAGCAGCCTCGACCCTAGCGGGGGGCCAAGCTCCTACAATGAGCAGTTCTTC	CASSLDPSGGPSSYNEQFF	TRBV5-1	TRBJ2-1	TRBD2	NA
TGTGCCAGCAGCTTCAATTTAGCGGGCCAAGAGACCCAGTACTTC	CASSFNLAGQETQYF	TRBV7-9	TRBJ2-5	TRBD2	NA
TGTGCCAGTAGTACGCGACCGGGACAGGGGATCGAGCAGTACTTC	CASSTRPGQGIEQYF	TRBV19	TRBJ2-7	TRBD1	NA
TGTGCCAGCAGCAAAAAACAGGGGTCCAAAAACATTCAGTACTTC	CASSKKQGSKNIQYF	TRBV21-1	TRBJ2-4	NA	NA
TGTGCCAGCAGTGAAAGCGGGACTAGACTCGATGAGCAGTTCTTC	CASSESGTRLDEQFF	TRBV2	TRBJ2-1	TRBD2	once
TGTGCCAGCTCCTCTAGGGACTTGCGTGGCTACACCTTC	CASSSRDLRGYTF	TRBV6-5	TRBJ1-2	NA	NA
TGTGCCAGCAGTTTTCCGGGAAATTCACCCCTCCACTTT	CASSFPGNSPLHF	TRBV27	TRBJ1-6	NA	NA
TGTGCCAGCAGTGGGAGGGCCTACGAGCAGTACTTC	CASSGRAYEQYF	TRBV7-2	TRBJ2-7	TRBD2	NA
TGTGCCAGCAGCTTAGAACTTGGTCGGACCGTCACAGATACGCAGTATTTT	CASSLELGRTVTDTQYF	TRBV7-6	TRBJ2-3	NA	NA
TGTGCCACTAACAGGGACGGCTACAATGAGCAGTTCTTC	CATNRDGYNEQFF	TRBV19	TRBJ2-1	NA	few
TGTGCCAGCAGCCCGGGGACTGTCCCTTTTGATGAGCAGTTCTTC	CASSPGTVPFDEQFF	TRBV6-5	TRBJ2-1	NA	few
TGTGCCAGCAGCCGGGACAGCCAATCCTACGAGCAGTACTTC	CASSRDSQSYEQYF	TRBV7-3	TRBJ2-7	TRBD1	NA
TGTGCCAGCAGTGACTGGACTAGCGGGAGAGGGTTCCGCTCCTACGAGCAGTACTTC	CASSDWTSGRGFRSYEQYF	TRBV6-2/TRBV6-3	TRBJ2-7	TRBD2	NA
TGTGCCAGCAGCCGAACAGGGGGCGTTTATTCAGAGACCCAGTACTTC	CASSRTGGVYSETQYF	TRBV11-2	TRBJ2-5	TRBD1	NA
TGTGCCAGCAGCAGGGCAGGGACCGGGGAGCTGTTTTTT	CASSRAGTGELFF	TRBV2	TRBJ2-2	NA	few
TGTGCCAGCAGCTTATTGGCCGCGGATAAGCAGTACTTC	CASSLLAADKQYF	TRBV7-9	TRBJ2-7	NA	few
TGTGCCATCAGTGAATGGGGGACGGACACTGAAGCTTTCTTT	CAISEWGTDTEAFF	TRBV10-3	TRBJ1-1	NA	NA
TGTGCCAGCTCGACTCCAGGGCTCACTGAAGCTTTCTTT	CASSTPGLTEAFF	TRBV18	TRBJ1-1	NA	NA